This T cell receptor (beta chain) emerged from a study of shared clonotypes between healthy human individuals. All the donors were Caucasian adults who lived in Nashville, Tennessee. Per the germline V gene, CDR1 is SGDLS and CDR2 is YYNGEE. This CDR3 comprises 13 residues. V was shortened by 3 bases and J by 0 bases, with 5 bases between the two germline ends. Using immunoSEQ multiplex PCR, the repertoire was profiled, and TCRdb retains in-frame clones only, with some absent. This sample has 600,000 to 700,000 clones, with 73% found just once. The chain links TRBV9 to TRBJ2-3, with D perhaps matching TRBD1 (5 bases). The sequencing sample was made of memory CD4+ T cells sorted from blood. Regarding subset: CD45RA-negative fraction. This receptor was obtained from a woman aged 25 to 39 in good health. The DNA of the CDR3 is TGTGCCAGCAGCGAGGGGAGCACAGATACGCAGTATTTT. This codes for CASSEGSTDTQYF.